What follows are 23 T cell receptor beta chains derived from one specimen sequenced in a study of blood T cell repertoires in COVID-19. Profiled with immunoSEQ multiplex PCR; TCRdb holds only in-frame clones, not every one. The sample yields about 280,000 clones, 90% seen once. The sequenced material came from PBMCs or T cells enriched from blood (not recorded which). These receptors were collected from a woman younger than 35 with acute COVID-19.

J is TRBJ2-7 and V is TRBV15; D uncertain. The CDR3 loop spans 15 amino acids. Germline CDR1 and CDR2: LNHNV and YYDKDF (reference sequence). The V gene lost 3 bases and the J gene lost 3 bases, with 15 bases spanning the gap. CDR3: CATSRAPLESYEQYF. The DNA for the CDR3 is TGTGCCACCAGCAGGGCCCCCCTAGAAAGCTACGAGCAGTACTTC.

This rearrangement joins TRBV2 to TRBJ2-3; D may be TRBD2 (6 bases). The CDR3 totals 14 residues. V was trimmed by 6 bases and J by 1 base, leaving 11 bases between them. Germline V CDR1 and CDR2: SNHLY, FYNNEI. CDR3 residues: CASRRVAGTDTQYF. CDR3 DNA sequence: TGTGCCAGCAGGAGGGTAGCGGGCACAGATACGCAGTATTTT.

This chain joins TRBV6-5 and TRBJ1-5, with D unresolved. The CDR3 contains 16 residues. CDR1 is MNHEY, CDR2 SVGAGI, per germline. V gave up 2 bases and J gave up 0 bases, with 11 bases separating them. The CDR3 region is CASSYVPPYSNQPQHF. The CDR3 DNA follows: TGTGCCAGCAGTTACGTCCCTCCTTATAGCAATCAGCCCCAGCATTTT.

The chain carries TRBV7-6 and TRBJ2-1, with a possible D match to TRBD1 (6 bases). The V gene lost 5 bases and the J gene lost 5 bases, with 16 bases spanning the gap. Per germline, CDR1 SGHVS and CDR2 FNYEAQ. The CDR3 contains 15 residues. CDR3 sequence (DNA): TGTGCCAGCAGCCTAACAGGGTCTTCAGACAATGAGCAGTTCTTC. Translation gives CASSLTGSSDNEQFF.

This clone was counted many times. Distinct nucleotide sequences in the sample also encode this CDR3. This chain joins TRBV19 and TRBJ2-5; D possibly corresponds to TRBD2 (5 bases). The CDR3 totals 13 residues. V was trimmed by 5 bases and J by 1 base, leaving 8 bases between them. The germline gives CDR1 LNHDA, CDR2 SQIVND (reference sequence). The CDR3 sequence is CASSSAAQETQYF. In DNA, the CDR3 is TGTGCCAGTAGTTCAGCGGCCCAAGAGACCCAGTACTTC.

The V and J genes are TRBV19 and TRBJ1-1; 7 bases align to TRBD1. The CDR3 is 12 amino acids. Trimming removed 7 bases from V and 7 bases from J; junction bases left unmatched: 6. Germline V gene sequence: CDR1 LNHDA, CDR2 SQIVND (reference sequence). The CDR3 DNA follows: TGTGCCAGTACCCGGGGACAGAGTGAAGCTTTCTTT. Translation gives CASTRGQSEAFF.

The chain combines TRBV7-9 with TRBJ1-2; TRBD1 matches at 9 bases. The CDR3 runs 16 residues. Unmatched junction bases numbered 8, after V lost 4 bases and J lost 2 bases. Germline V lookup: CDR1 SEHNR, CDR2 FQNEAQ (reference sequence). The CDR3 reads CASSSGRGTGNYGYTF. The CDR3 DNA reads TGTGCCAGCAGCTCAGGGAGGGGGACAGGGAACTATGGCTACACCTTC.

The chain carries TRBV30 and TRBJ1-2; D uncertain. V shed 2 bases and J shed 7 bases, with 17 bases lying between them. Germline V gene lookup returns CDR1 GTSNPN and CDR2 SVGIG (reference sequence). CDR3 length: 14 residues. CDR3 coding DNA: TGTGCCTGGAGTATTGGGCAGCGGTTTGGTGGCTACACCTTC. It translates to CAWSIGQRFGGYTF.

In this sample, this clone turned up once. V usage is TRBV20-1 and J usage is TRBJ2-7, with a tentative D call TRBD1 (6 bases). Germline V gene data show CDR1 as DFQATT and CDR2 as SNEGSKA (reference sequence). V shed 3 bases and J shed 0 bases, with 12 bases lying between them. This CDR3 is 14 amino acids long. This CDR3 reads CSASGQGRSYEQYF. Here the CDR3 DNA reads TGCAGTGCTAGTGGGCAGGGGCGCTCCTACGAGCAGTACTTC.

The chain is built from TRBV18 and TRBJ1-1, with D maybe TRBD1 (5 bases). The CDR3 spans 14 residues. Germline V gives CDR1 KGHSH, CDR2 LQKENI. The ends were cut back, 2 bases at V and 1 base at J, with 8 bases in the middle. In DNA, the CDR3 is TGTGCCAGCTCACCAATCGACAGGAACACTGAAGCTTTCTTT. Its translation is CASSPIDRNTEAFF.

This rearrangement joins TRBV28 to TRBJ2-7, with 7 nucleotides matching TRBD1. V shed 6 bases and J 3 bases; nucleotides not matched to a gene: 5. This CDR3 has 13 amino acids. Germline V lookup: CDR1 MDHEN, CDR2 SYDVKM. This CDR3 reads CASRNRGLYEQYF. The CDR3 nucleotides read TGTGCCAGCAGAAACAGGGGCCTCTACGAGCAGTACTTC.

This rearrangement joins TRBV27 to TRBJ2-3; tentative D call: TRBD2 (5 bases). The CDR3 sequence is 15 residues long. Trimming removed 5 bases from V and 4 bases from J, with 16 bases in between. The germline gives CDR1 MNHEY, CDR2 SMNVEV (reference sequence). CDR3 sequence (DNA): TGTGCCAGCAGTAATAGCGTGATCGGGGCAGATACGCAGTATTTT. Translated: CASSNSVIGADTQYF.

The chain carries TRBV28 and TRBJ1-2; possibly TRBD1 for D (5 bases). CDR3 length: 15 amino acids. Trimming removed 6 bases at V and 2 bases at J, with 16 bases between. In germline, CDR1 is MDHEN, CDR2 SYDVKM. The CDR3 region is CASSHNPGWNYGYTF. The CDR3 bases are TGTGCCAGCAGCCACAATCCAGGGTGGAACTATGGCTACACCTTC.

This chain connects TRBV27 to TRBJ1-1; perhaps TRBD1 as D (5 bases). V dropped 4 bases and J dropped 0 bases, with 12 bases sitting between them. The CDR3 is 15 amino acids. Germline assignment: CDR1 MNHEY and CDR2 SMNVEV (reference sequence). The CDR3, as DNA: TGTGCCAGCAGTTCTCGTAGGGGATTGAACACTGAAGCTTTCTTT. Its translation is CASSSRRGLNTEAFF.

The CDR3 loop reads CASSLGQKETQYF. CDR3 DNA: TGTGCCAGCTCACTCGGACAGAAAGAGACCCAGTACTTC. This sequence joins TRBV18 and TRBJ2-5; D possibly corresponds to TRBD1 (6 bases). V gave up 4 bases and J gave up 3 bases, with 9 bases separating them. Germline V lookup: CDR1 KGHSH, CDR2 LQKENI. CDR3 length equals 13 residues.

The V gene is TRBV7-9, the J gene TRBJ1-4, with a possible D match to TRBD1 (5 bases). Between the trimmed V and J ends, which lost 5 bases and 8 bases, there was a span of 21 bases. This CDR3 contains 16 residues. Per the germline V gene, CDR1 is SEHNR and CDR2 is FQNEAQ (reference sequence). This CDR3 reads CASSPKGPGSPEKLFF. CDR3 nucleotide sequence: TGTGCCAGCAGCCCCAAGGGGCCGGGTAGCCCCGAAAAACTGTTTTTT.

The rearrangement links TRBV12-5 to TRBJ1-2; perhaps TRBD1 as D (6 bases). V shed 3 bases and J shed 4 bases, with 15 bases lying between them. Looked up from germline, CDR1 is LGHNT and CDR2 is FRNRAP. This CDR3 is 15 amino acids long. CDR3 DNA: TGTGCTAGTGGTTTCCGGATTTGGACAGTCTATGGCTACACCTTC. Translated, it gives CASGFRIWTVYGYTF.

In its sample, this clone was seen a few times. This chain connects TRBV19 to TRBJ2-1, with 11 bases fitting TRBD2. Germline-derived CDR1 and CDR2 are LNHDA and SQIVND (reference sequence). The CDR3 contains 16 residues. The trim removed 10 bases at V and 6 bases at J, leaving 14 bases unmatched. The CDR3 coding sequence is TGTGCCACGGAACGCAGACTAGCGGGGCCCCCCAATGAGCAGTTCTTC. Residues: CATERRLAGPPNEQFF.

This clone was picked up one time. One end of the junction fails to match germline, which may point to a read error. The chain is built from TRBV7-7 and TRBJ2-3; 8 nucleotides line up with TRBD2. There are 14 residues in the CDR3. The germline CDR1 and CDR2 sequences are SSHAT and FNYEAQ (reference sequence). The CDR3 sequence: CASSLSEREDTQYF. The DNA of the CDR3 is TGTGCTAGCAGCTTATCGGAGCGGGAGGATACGCAGTATTTT. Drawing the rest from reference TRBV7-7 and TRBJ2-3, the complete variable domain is GAGVSQSPRYKVTKRGQDVTLRCDPISSHATLYWYQQALGQGPEFLTYFNYEAQPDKSGLPSDRFSAERPEGSISTLTIQRTEQRDSAMYRCASSLSEREDTQYFGPGTRLTVL.

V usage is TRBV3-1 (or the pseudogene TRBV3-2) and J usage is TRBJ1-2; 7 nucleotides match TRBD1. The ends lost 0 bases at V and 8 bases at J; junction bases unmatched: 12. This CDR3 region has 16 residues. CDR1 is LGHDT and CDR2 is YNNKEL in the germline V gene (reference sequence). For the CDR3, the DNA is TGTGCCAGCAGCCAAGACGTGGGACAGCGGTGGCTAGGCTACACCTTC. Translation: CASSQDVGQRWLGYTF.

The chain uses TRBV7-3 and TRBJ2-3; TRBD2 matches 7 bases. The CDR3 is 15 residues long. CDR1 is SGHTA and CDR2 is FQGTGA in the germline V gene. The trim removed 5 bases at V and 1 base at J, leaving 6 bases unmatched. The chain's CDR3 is CASSPYSGRTDTQYF. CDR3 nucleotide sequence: TGTGCCAGCAGCCCGTATAGCGGGCGCACAGATACGCAGTATTTT.

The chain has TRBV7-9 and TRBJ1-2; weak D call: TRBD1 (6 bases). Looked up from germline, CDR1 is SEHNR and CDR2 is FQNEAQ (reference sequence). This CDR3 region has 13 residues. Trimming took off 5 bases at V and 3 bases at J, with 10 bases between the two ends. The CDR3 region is CASSHAGDYGYTF. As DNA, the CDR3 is TGTGCCAGCAGCCATGCAGGGGACTATGGCTACACCTTC.

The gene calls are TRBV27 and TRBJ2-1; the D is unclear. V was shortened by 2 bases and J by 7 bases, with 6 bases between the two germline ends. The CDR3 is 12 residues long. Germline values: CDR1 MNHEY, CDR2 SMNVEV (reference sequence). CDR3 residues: CASSLPSNEQFF. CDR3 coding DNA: TGTGCCAGCAGTTTACCCTCTAATGAGCAGTTCTTC.